This T cell receptor beta chain comes out of a study of T cells in Graves' hyperthyroidism and ophthalmopathy. Whole-study context: Initial diagnosis, before any treatment, was when peripheral blood was collected.

Study-wide findings and caveats: From stable hyperthyroidism, ophthalmopathy was set apart by a 13 V-J model.

This clonotype has a count of ten or more. What it binds is unknown. In the ophthalmopathy cohort, Clinical Activity Score was at least 3, NOSPECS grade at least 4, and duration under 3 months. Fresh peripheral blood, roughly 9.8 ml of it, supplied the PBMCs. Germline CDR1 and CDR2: SNHLY and FYNNEI. This CDR3 contains 11 residues. What was amplified from RNA transcripts were TCR beta CDR3 regions. First-round RT-PCR of the TCR CDR3 relied on the HTBI primer set. TCRdb passed the multiplex PCR reads through MiXCR, listing each CDR3 protein once. Of approximately 620,000 distinct CDR3 sequences detected, roughly 15% appear once; the ten largest clones hold under 3.5%.

Sequencing was carried out using blood. V and J are TRBV2 and TRBJ1-1; TRBD1 is a possible D gene (6 bases). This receptor was identified in a woman between 40 and 55 years old with Graves' ophthalmopathy. DNA for the CDR3: TGTGTCCGTAGGGGGGAAACTGAAGCTTTCTTT. Protein: CVRRGETEAFF.